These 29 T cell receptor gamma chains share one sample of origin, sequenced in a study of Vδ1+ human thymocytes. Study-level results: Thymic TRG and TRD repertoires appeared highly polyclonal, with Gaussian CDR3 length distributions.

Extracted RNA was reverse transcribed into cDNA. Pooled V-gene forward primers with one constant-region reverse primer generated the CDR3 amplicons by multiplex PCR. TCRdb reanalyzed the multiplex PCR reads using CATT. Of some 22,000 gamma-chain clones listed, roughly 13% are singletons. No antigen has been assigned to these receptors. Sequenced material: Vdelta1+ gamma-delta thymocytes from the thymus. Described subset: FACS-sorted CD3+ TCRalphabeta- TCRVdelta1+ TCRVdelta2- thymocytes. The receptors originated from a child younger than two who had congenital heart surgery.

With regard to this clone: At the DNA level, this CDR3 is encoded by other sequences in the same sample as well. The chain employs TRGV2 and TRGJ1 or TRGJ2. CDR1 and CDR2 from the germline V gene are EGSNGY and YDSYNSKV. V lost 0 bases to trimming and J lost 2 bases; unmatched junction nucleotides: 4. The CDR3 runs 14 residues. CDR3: CATWDGRDYYKKLF. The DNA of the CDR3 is TGTGCCACCTGGGACGGGCGAGATTATTATAAGAAACTCTTT.

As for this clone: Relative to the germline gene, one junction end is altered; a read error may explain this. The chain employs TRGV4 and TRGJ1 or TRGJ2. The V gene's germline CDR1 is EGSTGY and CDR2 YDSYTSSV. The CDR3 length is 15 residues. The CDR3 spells CATWNGMGNYYKKLF. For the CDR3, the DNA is TGTGCCACCTGGAATGGGATGGGGAATTATTATAAGAAACTCTTT.

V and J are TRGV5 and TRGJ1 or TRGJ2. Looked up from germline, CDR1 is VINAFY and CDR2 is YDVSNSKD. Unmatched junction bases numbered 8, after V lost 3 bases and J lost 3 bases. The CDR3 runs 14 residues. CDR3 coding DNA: TGTGCCACCTGGGACGGAATACTTTATTATAAGAAACTCTTT. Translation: CATWDGILYYKKLF.

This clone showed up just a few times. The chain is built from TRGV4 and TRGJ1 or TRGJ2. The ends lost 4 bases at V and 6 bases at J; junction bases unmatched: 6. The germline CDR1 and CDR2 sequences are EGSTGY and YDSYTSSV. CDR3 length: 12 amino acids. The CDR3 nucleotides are TGTGCCACCTGGGAGAGTTGTTATAAGAAACTCTTT. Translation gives CATWESCYKKLF.

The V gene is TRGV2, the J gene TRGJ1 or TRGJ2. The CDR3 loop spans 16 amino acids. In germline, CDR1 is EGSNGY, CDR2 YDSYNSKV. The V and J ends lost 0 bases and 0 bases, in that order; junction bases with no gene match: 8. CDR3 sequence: CATWDGQLGNYYKKLF. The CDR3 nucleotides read TGTGCCACCTGGGACGGGCAGTTAGGGAATTATTATAAGAAACTCTTT.

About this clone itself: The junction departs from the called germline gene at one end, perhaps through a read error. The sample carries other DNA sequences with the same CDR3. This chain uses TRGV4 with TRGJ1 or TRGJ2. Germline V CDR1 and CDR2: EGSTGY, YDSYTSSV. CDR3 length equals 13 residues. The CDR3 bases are TGTGCCACCTGGAATGGGTACTATTATAAGAAACTCTTT. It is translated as CATWNGYYYKKLF.

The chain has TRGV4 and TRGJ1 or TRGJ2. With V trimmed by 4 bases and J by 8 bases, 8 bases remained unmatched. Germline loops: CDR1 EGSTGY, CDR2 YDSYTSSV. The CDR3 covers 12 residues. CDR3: CATWDALDKKLF. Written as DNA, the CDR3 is TGTGCCACCTGGGACGCCCTGGATAAGAAACTCTTT.

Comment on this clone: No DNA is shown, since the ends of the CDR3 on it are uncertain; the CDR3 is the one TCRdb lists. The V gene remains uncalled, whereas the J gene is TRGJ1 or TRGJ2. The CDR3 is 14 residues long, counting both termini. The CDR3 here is CALWGGGNYYKKLF.

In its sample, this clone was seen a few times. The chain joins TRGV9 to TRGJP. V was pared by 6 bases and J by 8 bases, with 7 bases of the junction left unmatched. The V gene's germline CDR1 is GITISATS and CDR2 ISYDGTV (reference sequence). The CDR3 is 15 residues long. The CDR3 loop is CALWKEKLGKKIKVF. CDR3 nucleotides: TGTGCCTTGTGGAAGGAGAAGTTGGGCAAAAAAATCAAGGTATTT.

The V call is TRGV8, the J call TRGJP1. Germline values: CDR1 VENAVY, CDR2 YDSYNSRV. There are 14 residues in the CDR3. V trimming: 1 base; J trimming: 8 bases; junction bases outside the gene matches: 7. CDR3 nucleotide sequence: TGTGCCACCTGGGATAGAAGGTCCGGTTGGTTCAAGATATTT. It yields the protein CATWDRRSGWFKIF.

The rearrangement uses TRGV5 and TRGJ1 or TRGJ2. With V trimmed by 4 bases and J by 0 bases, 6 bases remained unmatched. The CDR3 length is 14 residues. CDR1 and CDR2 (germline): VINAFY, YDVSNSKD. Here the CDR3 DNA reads TGTGCCACCTGGGAATACTGGAATTATTATAAGAAACTCTTT. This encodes CATWEYWNYYKKLF.

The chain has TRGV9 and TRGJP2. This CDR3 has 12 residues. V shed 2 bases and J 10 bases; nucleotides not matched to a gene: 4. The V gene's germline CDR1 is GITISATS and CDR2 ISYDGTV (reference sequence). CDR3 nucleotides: TGTGCCTTGTGGGAGGCTAGTTGGATCAAGACGTTT. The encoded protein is CALWEASWIKTF.

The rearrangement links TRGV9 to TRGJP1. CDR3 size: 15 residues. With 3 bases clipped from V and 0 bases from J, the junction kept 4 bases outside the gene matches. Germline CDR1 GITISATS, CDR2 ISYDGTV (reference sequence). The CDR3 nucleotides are TGTGCCTTGTGGGAGCCACATACCACTGGTTGGTTCAAGATATTT. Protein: CALWEPHTTGWFKIF.

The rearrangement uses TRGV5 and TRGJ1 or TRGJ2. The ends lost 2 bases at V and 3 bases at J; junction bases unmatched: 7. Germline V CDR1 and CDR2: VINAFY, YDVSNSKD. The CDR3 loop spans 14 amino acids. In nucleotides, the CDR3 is TGTGCCACCTGGGACAACCCCCCTTATTATAAGAAACTCTTT. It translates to CATWDNPPYYKKLF.

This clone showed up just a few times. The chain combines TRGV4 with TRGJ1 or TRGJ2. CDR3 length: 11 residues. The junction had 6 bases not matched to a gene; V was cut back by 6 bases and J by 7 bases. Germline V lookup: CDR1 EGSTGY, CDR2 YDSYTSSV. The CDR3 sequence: CATWRGYKKLF. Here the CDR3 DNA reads TGTGCCACCTGGAGGGGGTATAAGAAACTCTTT.

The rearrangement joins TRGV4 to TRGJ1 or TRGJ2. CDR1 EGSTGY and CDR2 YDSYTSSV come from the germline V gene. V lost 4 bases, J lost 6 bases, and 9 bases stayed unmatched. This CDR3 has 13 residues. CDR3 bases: TGTGCCACCTGGGAGGGGGGAGGTTATAAGAAACTCTTT. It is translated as CATWEGGGYKKLF.

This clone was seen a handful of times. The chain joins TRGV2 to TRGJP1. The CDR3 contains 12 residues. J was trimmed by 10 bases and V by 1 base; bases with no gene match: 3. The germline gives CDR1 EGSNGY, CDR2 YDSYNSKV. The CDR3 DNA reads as TGTGCCACCTGGGACGGACCTTGGTTCAAGATATTT. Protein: CATWDGPWFKIF.

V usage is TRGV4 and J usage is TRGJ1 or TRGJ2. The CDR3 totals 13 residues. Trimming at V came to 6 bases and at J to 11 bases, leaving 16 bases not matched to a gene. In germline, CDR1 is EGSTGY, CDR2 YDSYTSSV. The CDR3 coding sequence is TGTGCCACCTGGAACCCTAATGAAGGGGAGAAACTCTTT. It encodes CATWNPNEGEKLF.

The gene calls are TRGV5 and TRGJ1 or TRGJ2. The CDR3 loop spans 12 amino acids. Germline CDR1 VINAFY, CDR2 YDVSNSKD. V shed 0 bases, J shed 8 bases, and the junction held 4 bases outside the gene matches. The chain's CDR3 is CATWDRIDKKLF. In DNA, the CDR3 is TGTGCCACCTGGGACAGGATAGATAAGAAACTCTTT.

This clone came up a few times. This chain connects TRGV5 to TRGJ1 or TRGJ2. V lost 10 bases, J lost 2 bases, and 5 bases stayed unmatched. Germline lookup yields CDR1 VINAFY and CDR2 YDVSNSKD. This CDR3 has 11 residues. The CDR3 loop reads CATPYYYKKLF. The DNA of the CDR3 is TGTGCCACTCCATATTATTATAAGAAACTCTTT.

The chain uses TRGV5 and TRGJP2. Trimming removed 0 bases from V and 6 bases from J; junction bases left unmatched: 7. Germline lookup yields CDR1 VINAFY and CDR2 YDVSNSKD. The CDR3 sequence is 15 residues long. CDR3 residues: CATWDRLRGDWIKTF. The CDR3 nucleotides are TGTGCCACCTGGGACAGGCTCCGGGGTGATTGGATCAAGACGTTT.

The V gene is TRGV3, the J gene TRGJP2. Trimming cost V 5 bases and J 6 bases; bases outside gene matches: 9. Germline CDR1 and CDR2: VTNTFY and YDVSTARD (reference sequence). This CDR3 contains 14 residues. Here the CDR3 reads CATWVRQGDWIKTF. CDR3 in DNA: TGTGCCACCTGGGTCCGGCAAGGTGATTGGATCAAGACGTTT.

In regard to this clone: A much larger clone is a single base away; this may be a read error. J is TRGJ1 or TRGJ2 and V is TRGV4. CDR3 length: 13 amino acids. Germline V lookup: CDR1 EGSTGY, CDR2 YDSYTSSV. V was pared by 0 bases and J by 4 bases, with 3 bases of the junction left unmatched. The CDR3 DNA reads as TGTGCCACCTGGGATGGGAAGTATTATAAGAAACTCTTT. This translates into CATWDGKYYKKLF.

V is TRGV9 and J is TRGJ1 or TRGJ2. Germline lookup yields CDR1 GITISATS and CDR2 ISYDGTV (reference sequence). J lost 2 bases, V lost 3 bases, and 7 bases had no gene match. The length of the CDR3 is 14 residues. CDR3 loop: CALWELTYYYKKLF. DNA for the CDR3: TGTGCCTTGTGGGAGTTGACCTATTATTATAAGAAACTCTTT.

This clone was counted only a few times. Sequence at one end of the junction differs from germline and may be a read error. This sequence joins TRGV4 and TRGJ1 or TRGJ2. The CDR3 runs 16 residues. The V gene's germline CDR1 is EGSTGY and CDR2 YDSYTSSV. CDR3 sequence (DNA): TGTGCCACCTGGAATGGGCTAGGGTTGTCTTATTATAAGAAACTCTTT. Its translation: CATWNGLGLSYYKKLF.

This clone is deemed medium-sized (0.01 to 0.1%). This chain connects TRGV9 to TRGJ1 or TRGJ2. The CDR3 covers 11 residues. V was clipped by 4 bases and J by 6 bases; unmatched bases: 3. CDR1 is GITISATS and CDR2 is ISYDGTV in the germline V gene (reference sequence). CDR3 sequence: CALWDGYKKLF. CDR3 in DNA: TGTGCCTTGTGGGACGGTTATAAGAAACTCTTT.

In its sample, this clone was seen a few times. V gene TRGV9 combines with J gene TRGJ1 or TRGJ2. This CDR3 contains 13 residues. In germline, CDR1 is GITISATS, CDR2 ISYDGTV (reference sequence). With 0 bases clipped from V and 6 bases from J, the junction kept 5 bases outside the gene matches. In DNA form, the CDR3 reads TGTGCCTTGTGGGAGGTGGACGGTTATAAGAAACTCTTT. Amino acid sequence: CALWEVDGYKKLF.

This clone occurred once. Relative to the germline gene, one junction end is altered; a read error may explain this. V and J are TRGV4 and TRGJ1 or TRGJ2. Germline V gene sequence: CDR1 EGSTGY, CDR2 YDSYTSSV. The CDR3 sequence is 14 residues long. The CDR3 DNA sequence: TGTGCCACCCGGGATGGAGGGGTTTATTATAAGAAACTCTTT. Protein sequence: CATRDGGVYYKKLF.

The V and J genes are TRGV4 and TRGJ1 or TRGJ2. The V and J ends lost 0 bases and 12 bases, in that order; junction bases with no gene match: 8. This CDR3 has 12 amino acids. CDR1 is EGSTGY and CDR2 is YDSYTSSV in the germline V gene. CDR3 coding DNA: TGTGCCACCTGGGATGGGCCGGTAAGGAAACTCTTT. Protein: CATWDGPVRKLF.